A selection of T cell receptor beta chains follows, all from one sample in a study of blood T cell repertoires in COVID-19. Assay: immunoSEQ multiplex PCR; the TCRdb copy retains only in-frame clones and omits some. The sample has some 45,000 clones, less than 85% seen once; the top ten hold approximately 8.8%. Sequencing input: peripheral blood. All receptors derive from a man aged 55 to 70 with acute or convalescent COVID-19. CDR3s include the opening cysteine and the closing phenylalanine or tryptophan. A D gene is named only where the DNA matches it firmly. Rows may omit the clone size; those that give it use once, few, many or a size class.

V	D	J	size	CDR3	DNA
TRBV19	NA	TRBJ2-5	NA	CASSIRRRETQYF	TGTGCCAGTAGTATTAGGAGAAGAGAGACCCAGTACTTC
TRBV11-1	TRBD1	TRBJ1-1	NA	CASSSYRGLNTEAFF	TGTGCCAGCAGCTCCTACAGGGGACTGAACACTGAAGCTTTCTTT
TRBV10-1	TRBD2	TRBJ2-1	NA	CASSGASGNVTYNEQFF	TGCGCCAGCAGTGGGGCTAGCGGGAATGTAACCTACAATGAGCAGTTCTTC
TRBV9	NA	TRBJ1-1	NA	CASSPYNTEAFF	TGTGCCAGCAGCCCGTATAACACTGAAGCTTTCTTT
TRBV3-1/TRBV3-2	NA	TRBJ1-3	NA	CASSLDRSSGNTIYF	TGTGCCAGCAGCCTAGACCGGAGCTCTGGAAACACCATATATTTT
TRBV9	TRBD1	TRBJ2-3	once	CASSPEGQVHTDTQYF	TGTGCCAGCAGCCCAGAGGGACAGGTTCACACAGATACGCAGTATTTT
TRBV11-2	NA	TRBJ2-3	NA	CASSLESFTQYF	TGTGCCAGCAGCTTAGAGAGTTTCACGCAGTATTTT
TRBV6-2/TRBV6-3	TRBD1	TRBJ2-7	NA	CASSSPGQATYEQYF	TGTGCCAGCAGTTCCCCGGGACAGGCCACCTACGAGCAGTACTTC
TRBV9	TRBD1	TRBJ2-5	NA	CASSVAGGQETQYF	TGTGCCAGCAGCGTGGCAGGGGGCCAAGAGACCCAGTACTTC
TRBV4-3	TRBD2	TRBJ2-1	NA	CASSRSTAGGPLDEQFF	TGCGCCAGCAGCCGAAGTACAGCGGGGGGGCCTTTGGATGAGCAGTTCTTC
TRBV2	TRBD1	TRBJ1-1	NA	CASSRTGSRSEAFF	TGTGCCAGCAGCCGGACAGGGAGTAGGTCTGAAGCTTTCTTT
TRBV9	NA	TRBJ2-1	NA	CASSAPNENEQFF	TGTGCCAGCAGCGCCCCGAACGAGAATGAGCAGTTCTTC
TRBV15	TRBD1	TRBJ1-3	NA	CATSRGDSSGNTIYF	TGTGCCACCAGCAGAGGGGACAGCTCTGGAAACACCATATATTTT
TRBV2	NA	TRBJ1-1	NA	CASSEEGSGEAFF	TGTGCCAGCAGTGAGGAGGGTAGCGGTGAAGCTTTCTTT
TRBV5-1	TRBD1	TRBJ1-4	NA	CASTPGQVATNEKLFF	TGCGCCAGCACCCCCGGACAGGTTGCAACTAATGAAAAACTGTTTTTT
TRBV15	TRBD1	TRBJ1-6	NA	CATSRDPPITGVALHF	TGTGCCACCAGCAGAGATCCGCCCATAACAGGGGTGGCCCTCCACTTT
TRBV9	NA	TRBJ2-3	once	CASSVRQGSDTQYF	TGTGCCAGCAGCGTAAGGCAGGGTTCAGATACGCAGTATTTT
TRBV5-1	TRBD1	TRBJ2-7	NA	CASSWGTGSGYEQYF	TGCGCCAGCAGCTGGGGGACAGGGTCCGGCTACGAGCAGTACTTC
TRBV10-1	NA	TRBJ2-7	NA	CASSETETESEQYF	TGCGCCAGCAGTGAGACCGAGACAGAGTCCGAGCAGTACTTC
TRBV7-9	NA	TRBJ2-5	NA	CASKAGAAETQYF	TGTGCCAGCAAGGCGGGGGCGGCAGAGACCCAGTACTTC
TRBV5-1	TRBD1	TRBJ2-5	NA	CASSLASKGQGAETQYF	TGCGCCAGCAGCTTGGCTTCAAAGGGACAGGGTGCGGAGACCCAGTACTTC
TRBV10-2	NA	TRBJ2-7	NA	CASSDSSYEQYF	TGCGCCAGCAGCGACAGCTCCTACGAGCAGTACTTC
TRBV25-1	TRBD1	TRBJ2-7	NA	CASSDRDRTYEQYF	TGTGCCAGCAGTGACCGGGACAGAACCTACGAGCAGTACTTC
TRBV9	TRBD1	TRBJ2-3	once	CASSASTGGADTQYF	TGTGCCAGCAGCGCCTCGACAGGGGGCGCAGATACGCAGTATTTT
TRBV6-2/TRBV6-3	NA	TRBJ2-3	NA	CASSPQSGTQDTQYF	TGTGCCAGCAGTCCCCAGTCGGGAACGCAGGATACGCAGTATTTT
TRBV7-6	TRBD2	TRBJ2-3	once	CASSQNSGGYTDTQYF	TGTGCCAGCAGCCAAAATAGCGGGGGGTACACAGATACGCAGTATTTT
TRBV18	TRBD1	TRBJ1-1	NA	CASSRTGEVTEAFF	TGTGCCAGCTCACGGACAGGGGAGGTCACTGAAGCTTTCTTT
TRBV24-1	TRBD2	TRBJ2-2	NA	CATSASAGGPIGELFF	TGTGCCACCAGTGCCTCAGCGGGGGGGCCGATCGGGGAGCTGTTTTTT
TRBV9	TRBD1	TRBJ1-1	NA	CASRRGGQGNTEAFF	TGTGCCAGCAGGAGGGGAGGACAGGGCAACACTGAAGCTTTCTTT
TRBV10-3	NA	TRBJ1-3	NA	CAIRDNSGNTIYF	TGTGCCATACGGGACAACTCTGGAAACACCATATATTTT
TRBV29-1	NA	TRBJ1-1	NA	CSVGRGTEAFF	TGCAGCGTTGGCCGGGGTACTGAAGCTTTCTTT
TRBV6-5	NA	TRBJ1-3	once	CASSYSRGSGNTIYF	TGTGCCAGCAGTTACTCGAGAGGGTCTGGAAACACCATATATTTT
TRBV7-7	NA	TRBJ2-3	NA	CASRIRQAGGDTQYF	TGTGCCAGCAGAATTCGACAGGCTGGCGGAGATACGCAGTATTTT
TRBV29-1	NA	TRBJ1-2	NA	CSVEQGTNGYTF	TGCAGCGTTGAACAGGGCACCAATGGCTACACCTTC
TRBV6-1	NA	TRBJ1-1	NA	CASSGGGAGSWLKTEAFF	TGTGCCAGCAGTGGGGGGGGCGCAGGGAGTTGGTTAAAGACTGAAGCTTTCTTT
TRBV14	NA	TRBJ2-5	few	CASSQGTRSETQYF	TGTGCCAGCAGCCAAGGGACAAGGTCGGAGACCCAGTACTTC